Listed below are T cell receptor beta chains from one sample, sequenced in a study of blood T cell repertoires in COVID-19. Some clones are missing from TCRdb's copy, which holds only in-frame ones; the method was immunoSEQ multiplex PCR. The repertoire holds about 210,000 clones, with approximately 91% as singletons. Material for sequencing was peripheral blood. Receptor source: a man in his forties or fifties with acute or convalescent COVID-19. CDR3s include the opening cysteine and the closing phenylalanine or tryptophan. A D gene is named only where the DNA matches it firmly. Not every row has a clone size; where given, it reads once, few, many or a size class.

-	TRBV7-3	TRBJ1-2	-	CASSSSGDQGYTF	TGTGCCAGCAGCTCATCAGGGGATCAGGGCTACACCTTC
-	TRBV10-3	TRBJ2-7	-	CAISGGPGEQYF	TGTGCCATCAGCGGGGGGCCGGGGGAGCAGTACTTC
-	TRBV6-5	TRBJ1-6	-	CASRQYSGAISPLHF	TGTGCCAGCAGGCAGTACAGCGGCGCCATCTCACCCCTCCACTTT
-	TRBV27	TRBJ1-1	once	CASSFFRGGGTEAFF	TGTGCCAGCAGTTTTTTCCGCGGGGGCGGAACTGAAGCTTTCTTT
TRBD1	TRBV4-1	TRBJ2-1	-	CASSQWTGGDEQFF	TGCGCCAGCAGCCAATGGACAGGGGGCGATGAGCAGTTCTTC
-	TRBV10-1	TRBJ1-1	-	CASTEQGVYMNTEAFF	TGCGCCAGCACCGAGCAGGGCGTTTATATGAACACTGAAGCTTTCTTT
TRBD1	TRBV4-1	TRBJ2-1	-	CASSPPLGQGANEQFF	TGCGCCAGCAGCCCCCCCTTGGGACAGGGTGCCAATGAGCAGTTCTTC
-	TRBV5-1	TRBJ2-2	-	CASSLGGRTPHTGELFF	TGCGCCAGCAGCTTGGGTGGCCGGACTCCGCACACCGGGGAGCTGTTTTTT
TRBD1	TRBV5-1	TRBJ2-2	-	CASSLGQGVGTGELFF	TGCGCCAGCAGCTTAGGACAGGGCGTGGGCACCGGGGAGCTGTTTTTT
TRBD1	TRBV6-1	TRBJ1-1	-	CASSDRGYAEAFF	TGTGCCAGCAGTGACAGGGGGTACGCTGAAGCTTTCTTT
-	TRBV14	TRBJ1-6	-	CASSQGYGVMALHF	TGTGCCAGCAGCCAAGGATACGGGGTCATGGCCCTCCACTTT
TRBD2	TRBV27	TRBJ2-3	once	CASSSPMSGSTQYF	TGTGCCAGCAGTTCCCCCATGAGCGGGAGTACGCAGTATTTT
-	TRBV5-5	TRBJ1-3	-	CASSLAGESGNTIYF	TGTGCCAGCAGCTTGGCCGGGGAGTCTGGAAACACCATATATTTT
-	TRBV10-1	TRBJ1-2	-	CASSESRRPSGLRGYTF	TGCGCCAGCAGTGAGTCGAGGAGACCGTCAGGGTTGAGGGGCTACACCTTC
-	TRBV6-5	TRBJ1-5	-	CASSSDTHGLQPQHF	TGTGCCAGCAGTTCCGACACACACGGTTTGCAGCCCCAGCATTTT
TRBD1	TRBV20-1	TRBJ2-5	few	CSARGLGTQYF	TGCAGTGCCAGGGGGCTCGGGACCCAGTACTTC
-	TRBV2	TRBJ2-7	-	CASHTGSSIYEQYF	TGTGCCAGTCACACAGGGTCTTCTATCTACGAGCAGTACTTC
-	TRBV11-1	TRBJ2-4	-	CASSSYHSPPARPYF	TGTGCCAGCAGCTCCTACCACTCCCCCCCCGCCCGCCCGTACTTC
-	TRBV15	TRBJ2-1	-	CATTPRGRYNEQFF	TGTGCCACCACGCCCAGGGGGAGGTACAATGAGCAGTTCTTC
-	TRBV19	TRBJ1-4	-	CASSLPPSRHEKLFF	TGTGCCAGTAGTCTACCACCAAGCCGCCATGAAAAACTGTTTTTT
-	TRBV7-9	TRBJ2-5	-	CASRATETQYF	TGTGCCAGCAGGGCAACGGAGACCCAGTACTTC
TRBD2	TRBV7-9	TRBJ2-1	-	CASSLSGLAGVDEQFF	TGTGCCAGCAGCTTAAGCGGACTAGCGGGAGTGGATGAGCAGTTCTTC
-	TRBV6-5	TRBJ2-5	-	CASSYSRYQETQYF	TGTGCCAGCAGTTACTCGCGCTACCAAGAGACCCAGTACTTC
-	TRBV5-1	TRBJ2-5	-	CASSLAWGPGTQYF	TGCGCCAGCAGCTTGGCCTGGGGGCCCGGGACCCAGTACTTC
-	TRBV7-7	TRBJ2-1	once	CASSLGGQPNEQFF	TGTGCCAGCAGCTTAGGTGGACAGCCCAATGAGCAGTTCTTC
-	TRBV9	TRBJ2-7	-	CASSAGLSYEQYF	TGTGCCAGCAGCGCGGGTCTTTCCTACGAGCAGTACTTC
TRBD1	TRBV4-2	TRBJ2-7	-	CASSQATGQGTYEQYF	TGTGCCAGCAGCCAAGCGACGGGACAGGGCACCTACGAGCAGTACTTC
-	TRBV6-5	TRBJ2-5	few	CASSTRDSTVKTQYF	TGTGCCAGCAGTACCAGGGATTCTACCGTGAAGACCCAGTACTTC
TRBD2	TRBV28	TRBJ2-7	-	CASSFRGSLYEQYF	TGTGCCAGCAGTTTCCGCGGGAGCTTATACGAGCAGTACTTC
-	TRBV19	TRBJ2-3	few	CASSTRLDTDTQYF	TGTGCCAGTAGTACCAGACTCGACACAGATACGCAGTATTTT